This record concerns one T cell receptor beta chain sequence. Its antigen is not known. CDR1 and CDR2 from the germline V gene are SGHRS and YFSETQ. The ends were cut back, 4 bases at V and 1 base at J, with 9 bases in the middle. This CDR3 comprises 14 residues. These data come from a study of graft-versus-host responses after intestinal transplantation. Overall study: Grafts were multivisceral, liver-intestinal, or isolated intestinal. Findings of the study overall: Graft-versus-host to host-versus-graft clonal ratios in allografts were high in patients with graft-donor T cell macrochimerism. GvH clones surfaced in recipient marrow, some emerging earlier in ileum or blood. Levels of circulating GvH clones at their peak were associated with early post-transplant HvG declines.

Assay: immunoSEQ multiplex PCR; the TCRdb copy retains only in-frame clones and omits some. The sample yields tens of thousands of clones, under 95% seen once. This sample comprised PBMCs, obtained less than 130 days after intestinal transplantation. The clonotype was recovered from a human patient who received an intestinal transplant, so some T cells may come from the graft donor. V usage is TRBV5-1 and J usage is TRBJ1-3; D call uncertain. DNA of the CDR3: TGCGCCAGCAGCGAATCGGGATCTGGAAACACCATATATTTT. Translating it yields CASSESGSGNTIYF. The variable domain in full, with the rest retrieved from reference TRBV5-1 and TRBJ1-3, is KAGVTQTPRYLIKTRGQQVTLSCSPISGHRSVSWYQQTPGQGLQFLFEYFSETQRNKGNFPGRFSGRQFSNSRSEMNVSTLELGDSALYLCASSESGSGNTIYFGEGSWLTVV.